Listed here are 10 T cell receptor beta chains from one sample, sequenced in a study of blood T cell repertoires in COVID-19. TCRdb's table, derived via immunoSEQ multiplex PCR, lists solely in-frame clones and lacks some. The table has over 150,000 clones, about 79% seen once. The sequenced sample was peripheral blood. The receptors stem from a human donor in a cohort sampled during active COVID-19.

The V gene is TRBV10-3, the J gene TRBJ2-1; D remains unclear. CDR3 length: 13 amino acids. Trimming cost V 4 bases and J 0 bases, with 4 bases left between them. Per the germline V gene, CDR1 is ENHRY and CDR2 is SYGVKD. The CDR3 protein is CAISGLSYNEQFF. In nucleotides, the CDR3 is TGTGCCATCAGTGGTCTCTCCTACAATGAGCAGTTCTTC.

This rearrangement joins TRBV7-2 to TRBJ2-2; D is possibly TRBD2 (5 bases). Per the germline V gene, CDR1 is SGHTA and CDR2 is FQGNSA. This CDR3 is built from 16 residues. V gave up 3 bases and J gave up 4 bases, with 15 bases separating them. The CDR3 region is CASSFARGPVTGELFF. For the CDR3, the DNA is TGTGCCAGCAGCTTTGCGAGAGGGCCTGTCACCGGGGAGCTGTTTTTT. The whole variable domain, remainder taken from reference TRBV7-2 and TRBJ2-2, is GAGVSQSPSNKVTEKGKDVELRCDPISGHTALYWYRQSLGQGLEFLIYFQGNSAPDKSGLPSDRFSAERTGGSVSTLTIQRTQQEDSAVYLCASSFARGPVTGELFFGEGSRLTVL.

The CDR3 DNA reads TGCGCCAGCAGCTTGTTATCCAGCGAAACATACGAGCAGTACTTC. It encodes CASSLLSSETYEQYF. V is TRBV5-1 and J is TRBJ2-7; D call uncertain. CDR1 SGHRS and CDR2 YFSETQ come from the germline V gene. V lost 1 base and J lost 4, with 15 bases in between. There are 15 residues in the CDR3.

This CDR3 reads CASSSTGAQYF. The CDR3 DNA sequence: TGTGCCAGCAGCTCGACAGGGGCCCAGTACTTC. The genes are TRBV5-4 and TRBJ2-5, with 8 bases identical to TRBD1. The CDR3 covers 11 residues. V lost 3 bases and J lost 9; bases outside the gene matches: 1. Germline-derived CDR1 and CDR2 are SGHNT and YYREEE (reference sequence).

The CDR3 is CASSSAGTGALGQYF. As DNA, the CDR3 is TGTGCCAGCAGCTCCGCCGGGACTGGCGCGTTAGGGCAGTACTTC. This rearrangement joins TRBV7-9 to TRBJ2-7; weak D call: TRBD2 (6 bases). Germline V gene data show CDR1 as SEHNR and CDR2 as FQNEAQ (reference sequence). Trimming stripped 4 bases from V and 9 bases from J, with 22 bases between. The CDR3 totals 15 residues.

J is TRBJ2-7 and V is TRBV5-1, with D possibly matching TRBD2 (5 bases). V gave up 0 bases and J gave up 4 bases, with 14 bases separating them. The CDR3 has 15 residues. Germline loops: CDR1 SGHRS, CDR2 YFSETQ. DNA of the CDR3: TGCGCCAGCAGCTTGGGGTCGGGGATAGGGTACGAGCAGTACTTC. Its protein product is CASSLGSGIGYEQYF.

This clone was counted a single time. The chain is built from TRBV6-5 and TRBJ2-7; TRBD2 matches 8 bases. Losses at the gene ends were 10 bases for V and 3 bases for J; bases not matched to a gene: 8. CDR3 length: 13 amino acids. The V gene's germline CDR1 is MNHEY and CDR2 SVGAGI. The CDR3 spells CATSGGGDYEQYF. DNA for the CDR3: TGTGCCACCTCGGGGGGGGGTGACTACGAGCAGTACTTC.

This CDR3 reads CASSDSGRASGANVLTF. The CDR3 DNA reads TGTGCCAGCAGTGACTCTGGCAGGGCTTCTGGGGCCAACGTCCTGACTTTC. The rearrangement uses TRBV6-4 and TRBJ2-6; D perhaps matches TRBD1 (5 bases). Germline-derived CDR1 and CDR2 are MRHNA and SNTAGT. The CDR3 is 17 residues long. V was shortened by 0 bases and J by 1 base, with 10 bases between the two germline ends.

This sequence joins TRBV11-3 and TRBJ2-5, with TRBD2 matching over 7 bases. Germline V lookup: CDR1 SGHNT, CDR2 YENEEA. This CDR3 has 13 amino acids. V lost 1 base and J lost 4; bases outside the gene matches: 0. As DNA, the CDR3 is TGTGCCAGCAGCTTAGGGGAGGGAGAGACCCAGTACTTC. The encoded protein is CASSLGEGETQYF.

CDR3 loop: CASRGYNEQFF. CDR3 DNA sequence: TGTGCCAGCCGGGGGTACAATGAGCAGTTCTTC. This chain connects TRBV6-6 to TRBJ2-1; D possibly corresponds to TRBD2 (6 bases). This CDR3 comprises 11 residues. Trimming pared 8 bases from V and 4 bases from J, leaving 6 bases between. The germline CDR1 and CDR2 sequences are MNHNY and SVGAGI (reference sequence).